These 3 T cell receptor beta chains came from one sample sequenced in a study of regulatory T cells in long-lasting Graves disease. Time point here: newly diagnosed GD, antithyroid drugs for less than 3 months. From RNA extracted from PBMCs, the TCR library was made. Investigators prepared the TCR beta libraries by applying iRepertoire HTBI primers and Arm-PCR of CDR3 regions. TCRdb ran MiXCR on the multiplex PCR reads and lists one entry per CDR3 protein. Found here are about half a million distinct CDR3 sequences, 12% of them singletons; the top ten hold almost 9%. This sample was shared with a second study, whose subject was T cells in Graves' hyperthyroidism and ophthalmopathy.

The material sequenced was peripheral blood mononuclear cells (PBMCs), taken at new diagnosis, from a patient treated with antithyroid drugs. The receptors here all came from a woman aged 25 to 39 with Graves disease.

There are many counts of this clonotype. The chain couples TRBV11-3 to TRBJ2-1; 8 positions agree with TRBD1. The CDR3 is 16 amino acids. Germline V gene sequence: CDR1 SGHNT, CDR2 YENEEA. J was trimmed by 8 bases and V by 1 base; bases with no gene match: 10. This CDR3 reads CASSLGFRGRVDEQFF. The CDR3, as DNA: TGTGCCAGCAGCTTAGGTTTCAGGGGGCGTGTCGATGAGCAGTTCTTC.

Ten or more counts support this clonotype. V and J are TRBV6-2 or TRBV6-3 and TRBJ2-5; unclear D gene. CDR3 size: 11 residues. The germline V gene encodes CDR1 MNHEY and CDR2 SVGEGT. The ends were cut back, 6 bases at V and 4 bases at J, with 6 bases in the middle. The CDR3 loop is CASRHRETQYF. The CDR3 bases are TGTGCCAGCAGACATCGAGAGACCCAGTACTTC.

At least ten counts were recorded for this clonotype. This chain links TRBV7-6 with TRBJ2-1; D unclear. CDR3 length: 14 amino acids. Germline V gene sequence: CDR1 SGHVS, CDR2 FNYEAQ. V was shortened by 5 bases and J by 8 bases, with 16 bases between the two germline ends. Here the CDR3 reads CASSPRPVSDEQFF. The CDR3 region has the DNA TGTGCCAGCAGCCCTCGACCTGTAAGCGATGAGCAGTTCTTC.